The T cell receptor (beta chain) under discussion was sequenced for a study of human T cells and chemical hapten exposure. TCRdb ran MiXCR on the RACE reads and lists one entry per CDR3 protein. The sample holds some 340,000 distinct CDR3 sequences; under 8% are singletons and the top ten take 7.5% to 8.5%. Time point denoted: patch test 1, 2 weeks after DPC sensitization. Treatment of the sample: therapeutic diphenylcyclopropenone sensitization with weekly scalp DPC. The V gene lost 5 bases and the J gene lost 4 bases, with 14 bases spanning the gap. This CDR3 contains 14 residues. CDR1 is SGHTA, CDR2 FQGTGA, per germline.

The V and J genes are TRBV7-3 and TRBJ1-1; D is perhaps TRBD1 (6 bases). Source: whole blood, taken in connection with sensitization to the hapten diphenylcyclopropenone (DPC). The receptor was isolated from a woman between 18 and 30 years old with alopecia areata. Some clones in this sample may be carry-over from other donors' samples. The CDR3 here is CASSQRGTLTEAFF. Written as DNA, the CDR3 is TGTGCCAGCAGCCAACGGGGGACACTCACTGAAGCTTTCTTT.